This T cell receptor (beta chain) was sequenced during a study of T cell responses to AZD1222 COVID-19 vaccine. Findings of the study overall: Repertoires were obtained only post-peak T cell response. Among vaccine-associated CD4 TCRs, coverage spanned spike, with dominance at 160-218 and 743-854. Baseline seropositivity characterized only six or seven AZD1222 recipients. Clonal diversity may have been underestimated in mostly white British donors.

Generated by immunoSEQ multiplex PCR, the TCRdb table keeps only in-frame clones and is missing some. The sample carries tens of thousands of clones, 80% to 95% recorded once. Losses at the gene ends were 2 bases for V and 0 bases for J; bases not matched to a gene: 3. The V gene's germline CDR1 is MNHEY and CDR2 SVGAGI. This CDR3 contains 16 residues. About this clone: Its specificity is unknown.

The receptor's source is an adult who received the AZD1222 COVID-19 vaccine. The gene calls are TRBV6-5 and TRBJ2-3; 9 bases align to TRBD2. The input for sequencing was peripheral blood, taken 28 days after the second AZD1222 dose. CDR3 sequence (DNA): TGTGCCAGCAGTTACCGGGCGGGGGGGAGCACAGATACGCAGTATTTT. Translating gives CASSYRAGGSTDTQYF.